What follows are 4 T cell receptor beta chains derived from one specimen sequenced in a study of cytomegalovirus exposure and HLA in healthy donors. PCR was performed using 60 Vbeta and 13 Jbeta primers. Repertoires were generated with immunoSEQ multiplex PCR, while TCRdb's copy carries only in-frame clones and drops some. The table lists roughly 78,000 clones, around 60% of them singletons. Sequencing used PBMCs. The receptors derive from a man aged 25-45 years in good health and CMV-seropositive.

V gene TRBV7-2 combines with J gene TRBJ2-2; TRBD2 is a possible D gene (6 bases). V lost 0 bases and J lost 0, with 8 bases in between. This CDR3 region has 16 residues. Germline V lookup: CDR1 SGHTA, CDR2 FQGNSA. The DNA for the CDR3 is TGTGCCAGCAGCTTAGCCGGAGGGGCGAACACCGGGGAGCTGTTTTTT. This sequence encodes CASSLAGGANTGELFF.

This rearrangement joins TRBV4-1 to TRBJ2-5; 7 bases are a match to TRBD1. The J call is doubtful: the DNA matches TRBJ2-7 better. This CDR3 region has 14 residues. CDR1 MGHRA and CDR2 YSYEKL come from the germline V gene. The CDR3 sequence is CASSLGTVGYEQYF. Written as DNA, the CDR3 is TGCGCCAGCAGCCTCGGGACAGTGGGATACGAGCAGTACTTC.

V usage is TRBV4-3 and J usage is TRBJ2-2; tentative D call: TRBD1 (5 bases). Trimming pared 2 bases from V and 3 bases from J, leaving 7 bases between. The CDR3 has 14 residues. Germline lookup yields CDR1 LGHNA and CDR2 YSLEER. CDR3 nucleotides: TGCGCCAGCAGCCAAAAGGGGTACACCGGGGAGCTGTTTTTT. Protein sequence: CASSQKGYTGELFF.

The chain carries TRBV4-1 and TRBJ2-7, with 12 positions matching TRBD2. CDR1 is MGHRA and CDR2 is YSYEKL in the germline V gene. This CDR3 has 15 residues. J gave up 5 bases and V 1 base, and 3 bases lay outside the gene matches. In DNA, the CDR3 is TGCGCCAGCAGCCAAGTGGGACTAGCGGGTGACGAGCAGTACTTC. This codes for CASSQVGLAGDEQYF.